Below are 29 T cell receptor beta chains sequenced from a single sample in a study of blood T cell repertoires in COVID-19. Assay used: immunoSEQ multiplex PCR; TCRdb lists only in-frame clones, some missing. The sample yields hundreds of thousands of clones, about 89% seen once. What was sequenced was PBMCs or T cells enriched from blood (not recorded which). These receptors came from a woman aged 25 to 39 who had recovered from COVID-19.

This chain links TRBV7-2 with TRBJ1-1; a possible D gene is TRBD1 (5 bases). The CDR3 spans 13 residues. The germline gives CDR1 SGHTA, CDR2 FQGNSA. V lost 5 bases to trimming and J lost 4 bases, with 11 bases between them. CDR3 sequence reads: CASSGRVGTEAFF. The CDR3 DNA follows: TGTGCCAGCAGCGGCAGGGTGGGCACTGAAGCTTTCTTT.

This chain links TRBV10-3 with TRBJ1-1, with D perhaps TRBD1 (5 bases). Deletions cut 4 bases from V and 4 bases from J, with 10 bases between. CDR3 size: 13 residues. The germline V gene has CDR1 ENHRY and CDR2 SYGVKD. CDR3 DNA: TGTGCCATCAGTGTGGGGGGGAGCACTGAAGCTTTCTTT. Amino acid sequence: CAISVGGSTEAFF.

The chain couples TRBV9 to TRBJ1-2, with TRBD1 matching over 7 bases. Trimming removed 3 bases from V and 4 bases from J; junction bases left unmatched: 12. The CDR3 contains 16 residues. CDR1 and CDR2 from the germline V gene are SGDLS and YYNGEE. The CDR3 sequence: CASSGPRGQLIYGYTF. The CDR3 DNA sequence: TGTGCCAGCAGCGGCCCGAGGGGACAGCTTATCTATGGCTACACCTTC. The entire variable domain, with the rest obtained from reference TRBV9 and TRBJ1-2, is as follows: DSGVTQTPKHLITATGQRVTLRCSPRSGDLSVYWYQQSLDQGLQFLIQYYNGEERAKGNILERFSAQQFPDLHSELNLSSLELGDSALYFCASSGPRGQLIYGYTFGSGTRLTVV.

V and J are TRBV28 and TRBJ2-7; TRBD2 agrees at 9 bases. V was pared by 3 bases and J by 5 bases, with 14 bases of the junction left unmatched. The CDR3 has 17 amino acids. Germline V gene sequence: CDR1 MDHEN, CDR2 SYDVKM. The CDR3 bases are TGTGCCAGCAGTTTCGTACCAGCGGGAGGCCCTTCGGACGAGCAGTACTTC. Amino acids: CASSFVPAGGPSDEQYF.

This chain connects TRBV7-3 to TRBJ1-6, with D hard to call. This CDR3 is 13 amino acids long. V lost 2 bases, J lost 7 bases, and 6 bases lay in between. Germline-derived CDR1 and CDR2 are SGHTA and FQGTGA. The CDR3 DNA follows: TGTGCCAGCAGCTTAGGGGAGAATTCACCCCTCCACTTT. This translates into CASSLGENSPLHF.

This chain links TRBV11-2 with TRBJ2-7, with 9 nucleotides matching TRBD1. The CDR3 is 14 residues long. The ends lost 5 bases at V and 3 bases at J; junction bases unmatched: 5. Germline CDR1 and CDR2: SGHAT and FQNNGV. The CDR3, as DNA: TGTGCCAGCAGCCCCTGGACAGGGGACTACGAGCAGTACTTC. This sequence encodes CASSPWTGDYEQYF.

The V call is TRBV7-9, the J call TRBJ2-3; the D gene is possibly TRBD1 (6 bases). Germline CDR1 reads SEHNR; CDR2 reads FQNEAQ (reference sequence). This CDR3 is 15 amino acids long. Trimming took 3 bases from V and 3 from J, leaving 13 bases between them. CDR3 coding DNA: TGTGCCAGCAGCTTGAGGGGGAGTCAGACAGATACGCAGTATTTT. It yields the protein CASSLRGSQTDTQYF.

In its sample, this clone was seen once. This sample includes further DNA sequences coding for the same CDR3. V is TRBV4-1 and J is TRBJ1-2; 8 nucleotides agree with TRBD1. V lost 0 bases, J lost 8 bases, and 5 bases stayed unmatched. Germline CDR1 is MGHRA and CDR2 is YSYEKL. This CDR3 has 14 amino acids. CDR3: CASSQDPRGLGYTF. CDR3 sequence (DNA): TGCGCCAGCAGCCAAGATCCCAGGGGGCTCGGCTACACCTTC.

This chain's CDR3 is CASSFGTGSYEQYF. The DNA for the CDR3 is TGTGCCAGCAGCTTCGGGACAGGTTCCTACGAGCAGTACTTC. The genes are TRBV7-8 and TRBJ2-7; 8 nucleotides match TRBD1. The CDR3 is made up of 14 amino acids. V was pared by 3 bases and J by 1 base, with 2 bases of the junction left unmatched. The V gene's germline CDR1 is SGHVS and CDR2 FQNEAQ.

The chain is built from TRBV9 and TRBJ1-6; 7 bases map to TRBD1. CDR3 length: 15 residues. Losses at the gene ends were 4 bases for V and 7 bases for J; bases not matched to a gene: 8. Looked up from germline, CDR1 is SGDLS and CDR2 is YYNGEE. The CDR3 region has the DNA TGTGCCAGCAGCTCCGCGGACAGGAGCAATTCACCCCTCCACTTT. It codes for CASSSADRSNSPLHF.

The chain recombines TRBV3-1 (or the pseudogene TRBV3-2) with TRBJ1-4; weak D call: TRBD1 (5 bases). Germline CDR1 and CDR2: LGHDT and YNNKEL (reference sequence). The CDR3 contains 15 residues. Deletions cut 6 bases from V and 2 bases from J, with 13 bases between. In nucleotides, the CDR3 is TGTGCCAGCAGGGAAAAGGGGCTGACTAATGAAAAACTGTTTTTT. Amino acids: CASREKGLTNEKLFF.

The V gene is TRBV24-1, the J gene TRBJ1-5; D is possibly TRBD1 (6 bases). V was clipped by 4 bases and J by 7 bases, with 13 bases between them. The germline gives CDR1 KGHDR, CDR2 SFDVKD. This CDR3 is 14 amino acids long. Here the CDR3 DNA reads TGTGCCACCAGTGACCCTACAGGGTCCCAGCCCCAGCATTTT. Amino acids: CATSDPTGSQPQHF.

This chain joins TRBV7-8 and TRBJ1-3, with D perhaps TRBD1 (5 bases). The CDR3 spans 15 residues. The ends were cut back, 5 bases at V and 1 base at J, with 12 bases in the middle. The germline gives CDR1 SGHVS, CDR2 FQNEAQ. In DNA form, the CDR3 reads TGTGCCAGCAGCGCTCGCAGGGAATCTGGAAACACCATATATTTT. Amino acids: CASSARRESGNTIYF.

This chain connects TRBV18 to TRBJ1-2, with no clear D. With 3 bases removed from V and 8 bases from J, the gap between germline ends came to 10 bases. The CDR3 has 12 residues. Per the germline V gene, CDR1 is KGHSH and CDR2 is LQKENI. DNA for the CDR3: TGTGCCAGCTCACCGTCTTCTCGGGGCTACACCTTC. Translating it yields CASSPSSRGYTF.

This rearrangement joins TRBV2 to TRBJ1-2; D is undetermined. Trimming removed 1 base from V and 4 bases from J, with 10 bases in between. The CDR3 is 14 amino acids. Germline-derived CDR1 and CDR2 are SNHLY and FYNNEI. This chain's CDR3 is CASSEVAVLYGYTF. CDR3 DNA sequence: TGTGCCAGCAGTGAAGTAGCGGTACTCTATGGCTACACCTTC.

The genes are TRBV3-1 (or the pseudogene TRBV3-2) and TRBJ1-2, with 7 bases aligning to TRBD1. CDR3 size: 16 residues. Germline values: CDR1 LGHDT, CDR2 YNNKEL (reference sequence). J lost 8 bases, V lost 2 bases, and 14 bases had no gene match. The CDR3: CASSQSRTGPNGGYTF. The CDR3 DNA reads TGTGCCAGCAGCCAATCAAGGACAGGCCCTAATGGGGGCTACACCTTC.

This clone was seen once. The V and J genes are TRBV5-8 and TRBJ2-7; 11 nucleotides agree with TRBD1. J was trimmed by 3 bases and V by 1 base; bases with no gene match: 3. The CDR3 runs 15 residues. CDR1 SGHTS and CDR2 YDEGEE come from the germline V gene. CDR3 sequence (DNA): TGTGCCAGCAGCTTGTACGGGACAGGGGGCTACGAGCAGTACTTC. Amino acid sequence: CASSLYGTGGYEQYF.

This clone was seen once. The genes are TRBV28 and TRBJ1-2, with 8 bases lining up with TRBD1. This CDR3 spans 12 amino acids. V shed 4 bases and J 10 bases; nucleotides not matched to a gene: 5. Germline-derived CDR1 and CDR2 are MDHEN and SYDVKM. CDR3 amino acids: CASSSPGQAYTF. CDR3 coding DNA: TGTGCCAGCAGTTCCCCGGGACAGGCCTACACCTTC.

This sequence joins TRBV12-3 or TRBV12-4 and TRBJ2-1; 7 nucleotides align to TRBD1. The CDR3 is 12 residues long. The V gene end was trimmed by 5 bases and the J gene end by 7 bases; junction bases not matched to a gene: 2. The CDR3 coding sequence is TGTGCCAGCAGTATACAGGGGAATGAGCAGTTCTTC. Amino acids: CASSIQGNEQFF.

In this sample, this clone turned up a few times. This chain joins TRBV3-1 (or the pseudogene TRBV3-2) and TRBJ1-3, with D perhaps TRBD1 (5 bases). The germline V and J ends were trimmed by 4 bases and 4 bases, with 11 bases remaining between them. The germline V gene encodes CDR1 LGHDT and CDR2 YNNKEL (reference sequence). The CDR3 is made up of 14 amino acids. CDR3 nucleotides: TGTGCCAGCAGCCCCTCGGGGGACGGAAACACCATATATTTT. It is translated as CASSPSGDGNTIYF.

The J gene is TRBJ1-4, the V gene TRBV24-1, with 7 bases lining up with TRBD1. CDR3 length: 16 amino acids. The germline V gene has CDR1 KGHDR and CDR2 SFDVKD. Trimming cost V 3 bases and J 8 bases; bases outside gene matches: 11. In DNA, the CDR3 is TGTGCCACCAGTGATCCAACAGGGGAAGTACGAGAAAAACTGTTTTTT. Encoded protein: CATSDPTGEVREKLFF.

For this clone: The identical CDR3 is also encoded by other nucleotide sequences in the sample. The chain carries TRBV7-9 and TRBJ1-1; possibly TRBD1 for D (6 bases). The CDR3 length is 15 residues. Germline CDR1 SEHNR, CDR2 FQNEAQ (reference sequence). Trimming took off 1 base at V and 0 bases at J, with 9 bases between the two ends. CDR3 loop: CASSLVGGMNTEAFF. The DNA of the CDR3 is TGTGCCAGCAGCTTAGTAGGGGGTATGAACACTGAAGCTTTCTTT. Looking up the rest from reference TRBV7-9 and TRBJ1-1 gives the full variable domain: DTGVSQNPRHKITKRGQNVTFRCDPISEHNRLYWYRQTLGQGPEFLTYFQNEAQLEKSRLLSDRFSAERPKGSFSTLEIQRTEQGDSAMYLCASSLVGGMNTEAFFGQGTRLTVV.

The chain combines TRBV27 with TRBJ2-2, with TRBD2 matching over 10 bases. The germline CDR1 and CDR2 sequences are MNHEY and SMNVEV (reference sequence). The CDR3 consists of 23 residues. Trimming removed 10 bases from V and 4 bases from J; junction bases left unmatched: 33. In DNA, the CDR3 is TGTGCCACCAAATCAGTCCTCAAATGGTCGGTAGCGGGAGGTCCAATCGGCACCGGGGAGCTGTTTTTT. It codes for CATKSVLKWSVAGGPIGTGELFF.

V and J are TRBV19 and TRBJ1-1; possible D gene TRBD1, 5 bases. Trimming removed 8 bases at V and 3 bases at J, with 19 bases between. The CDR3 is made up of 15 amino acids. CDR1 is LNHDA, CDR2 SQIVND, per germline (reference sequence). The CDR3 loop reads CASSPREVYDTEAFF. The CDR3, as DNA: TGTGCCAGTTCCCCCAGGGAAGTGTATGACACTGAAGCTTTCTTT.

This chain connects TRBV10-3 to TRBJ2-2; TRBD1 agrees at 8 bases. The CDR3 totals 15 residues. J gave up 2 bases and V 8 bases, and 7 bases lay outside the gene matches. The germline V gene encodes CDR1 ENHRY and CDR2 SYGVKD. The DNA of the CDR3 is TGTGCCATCGGACAGGGCGATCTTAACACCGGGGAGCTGTTTTTT. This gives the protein CAIGQGDLNTGELFF.

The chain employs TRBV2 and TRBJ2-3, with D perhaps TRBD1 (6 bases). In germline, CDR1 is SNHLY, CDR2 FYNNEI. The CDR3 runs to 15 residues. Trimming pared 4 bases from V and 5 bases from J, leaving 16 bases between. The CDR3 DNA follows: TGTGCCAGCAGTGTTAGGGCCTTAGGGGGAGATACGCAGTATTTT. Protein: CASSVRALGGDTQYF.

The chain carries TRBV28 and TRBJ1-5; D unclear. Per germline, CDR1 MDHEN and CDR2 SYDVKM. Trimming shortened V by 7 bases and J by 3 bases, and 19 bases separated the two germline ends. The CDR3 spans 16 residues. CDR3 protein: CASIQGGDTSNQPQHF. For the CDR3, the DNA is TGTGCCAGCATCCAAGGTGGCGACACATCCAATCAGCCCCAGCATTTT.

As DNA, the CDR3 is TGTGCCAGCAGTCCCCAAGGCAGGGGCAATCAGCCCCAGCATTTT. It is translated as CASSPQGRGNQPQHF. The J gene is TRBJ1-5, the V gene TRBV6-2 or TRBV6-3; tentative D call: TRBD1 (5 bases). CDR1 and CDR2 from the germline V gene are MNHEY and SVGEGT. There are 15 residues in the CDR3. With 5 bases removed from V and 2 bases from J, the gap between germline ends came to 13 bases.

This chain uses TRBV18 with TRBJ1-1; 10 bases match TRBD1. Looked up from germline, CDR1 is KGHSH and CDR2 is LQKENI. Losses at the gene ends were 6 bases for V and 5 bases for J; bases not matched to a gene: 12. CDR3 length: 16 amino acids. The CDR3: CASSQTGGASLTEAFF. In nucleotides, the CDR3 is TGTGCCAGCTCTCAGACAGGGGGCGCGTCCCTTACTGAAGCTTTCTTT.